The clone carrying this TCR beta chain qualifies as medium-sized. The data derive from a study of early T cells in non-severe SARS-CoV-2 infection. Turning to the study itself: Sequenced material consisted of bulk RNA (from unsorted whole blood), and chains were unpaired.

Attached unique molecular identifiers marked individual cDNA molecules. In TCRdb, the 5' RACE reads were re-called with MiXCR into one record per CDR3 protein. Altogether roughly 55,000 distinct CDR3 sequences are present, under 15% being singletons, with the ten largest covering approximately 9.1%. This CDR3 has 11 amino acids. In germline, CDR1 is SNHLY, CDR2 FYNNEI. V was clipped by 7 bases and J by 4 bases, with 4 bases between them. The receptor was isolated from an adult who was a healthcare worker with PCR-confirmed SARS-CoV-2 infection or an uninfected control (not recorded which). The rearrangement uses TRBV2 and TRBJ2-2; D call uncertain. The material was whole blood, obtained at baseline. CDR3 residues: CASTSTGELFF. For the CDR3, the DNA is TGTGCCAGCACATCCACCGGGGAGCTGTTTTTT.